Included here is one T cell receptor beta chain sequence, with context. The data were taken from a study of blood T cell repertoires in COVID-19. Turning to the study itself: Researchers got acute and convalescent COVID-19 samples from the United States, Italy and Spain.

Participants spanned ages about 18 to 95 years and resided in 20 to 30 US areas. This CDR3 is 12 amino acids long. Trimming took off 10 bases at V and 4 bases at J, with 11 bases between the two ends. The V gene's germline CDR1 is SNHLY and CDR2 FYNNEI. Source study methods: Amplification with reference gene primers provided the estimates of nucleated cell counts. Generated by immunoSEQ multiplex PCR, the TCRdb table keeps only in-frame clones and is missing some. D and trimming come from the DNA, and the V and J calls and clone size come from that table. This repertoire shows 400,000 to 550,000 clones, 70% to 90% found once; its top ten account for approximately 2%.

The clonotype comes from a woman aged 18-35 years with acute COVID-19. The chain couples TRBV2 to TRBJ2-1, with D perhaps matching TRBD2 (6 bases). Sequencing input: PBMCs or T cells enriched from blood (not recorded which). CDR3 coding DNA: TGTGCCACCCACGGGACTTACAATGAGCAGTTCTTC. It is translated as CATHGTYNEQFF.